This T cell receptor beta chain was identified during a study of glioma-infiltrating T cells after dendritic cell vaccination. General observations from the study: The cohort had few patients with full blood and tumor sets.

Some clones are missing from TCRdb's copy, which holds only in-frame ones; the method was immunoSEQ multiplex PCR. The sample holds 85,000 or so clones; approximately 81% are singletons and the top ten take 8.5%. This CDR3 is built from 13 residues. Trimming left V 0 bases short and J 3 bases short, with 6 bases between. CDR1 SGHNT and CDR2 YYREEE come from the germline V gene (reference sequence). Points on this clone: Its specificity is unknown.

Stated time point: after dendritic cell vaccination, including at tumor progression/relapse. The source of this sequence is a human donor with glioblastoma. This chain links TRBV5-4 with TRBJ1-2; D gene unclear. This sample comprised blood, obtained after dendritic cell vaccination. CDR3 loop: CASSLGQDYGYTF. DNA for the CDR3: TGTGCCAGCAGCTTGGGTCAGGACTATGGCTACACCTTC.